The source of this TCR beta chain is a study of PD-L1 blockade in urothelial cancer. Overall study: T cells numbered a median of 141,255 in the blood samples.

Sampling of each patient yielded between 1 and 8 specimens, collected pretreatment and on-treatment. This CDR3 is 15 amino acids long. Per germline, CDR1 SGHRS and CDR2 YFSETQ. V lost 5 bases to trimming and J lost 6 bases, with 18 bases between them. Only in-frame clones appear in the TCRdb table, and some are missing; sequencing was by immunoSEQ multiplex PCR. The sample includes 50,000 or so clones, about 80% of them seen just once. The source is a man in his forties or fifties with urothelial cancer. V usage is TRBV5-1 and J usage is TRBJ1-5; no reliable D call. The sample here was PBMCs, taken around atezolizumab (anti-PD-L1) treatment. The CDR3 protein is CASRSGLRLSQPQHF. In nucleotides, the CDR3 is TGCGCCAGCAGAAGTGGCCTGCGGTTAAGTCAGCCCCAGCATTTT. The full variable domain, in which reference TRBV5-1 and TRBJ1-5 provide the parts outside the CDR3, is KAGVTQTPRYLIKTRGQQVTLSCSPISGHRSVSWYQQTPGQGLQFLFEYFSETQRNKGNFPGRFSGRQFSNSRSEMNVSTLELGDSALYLCASRSGLRLSQPQHFGDGTRLSIL.